Listed here are 18 T cell receptor beta chains from one sample, sequenced in a study of tumor and adjacent non-tumor tissue in lung cancer. RNA was extracted from bulk tissue without any cell sorting. Three rounds of nested PCR, following a modified ARM-PCR protocol, produced the TCRbeta library. TCRdb reprocessed the multiplex PCR reads with MiXCR, giving one entry per CDR3 protein. The repertoire has over 130,000 distinct CDR3 sequences, around 65% of them found once; the top ten carry roughly 18%. The sequencing input was lung tumor tissue. The receptor set was obtained from a man between 60 and 75 years old with small cell lung cancer.

To note about this clonotype: One end of the junction varies from germline; a read error may be responsible. The V and J genes are TRBV20-1 and TRBJ1-6; D is uncertain. The germline V gene encodes CDR1 DFQATT and CDR2 SNEGSKA (reference sequence). This CDR3 spans 15 amino acids. CDR3 nucleotides: TGCAATGCTAGAGATTTCAGTTCCAAGCATTCACCCCTCCACTTT. This translates into CNARDFSSKHSPLHF.

Regarding this clonotype: Because the CDR3 is missing its conserved closing phenylalanine or tryptophan, this is likely a read error. V and J are TRBV28 and TRBJ2-3; D perhaps matches TRBD2 (5 bases). CDR3 length: 13 amino acids. Per germline, CDR1 MDHEN and CDR2 SYDVKM. Trimming took 4 bases from V and 3 from J, leaving 8 bases between them. This CDR3 is CASSSPGTDTQYY. The CDR3 DNA reads TGTGCCAGCAGTTCTCCGGGGACAGATACGCAGTATTAT.

Worth noting for this clonotype: Since no conserved phenylalanine or tryptophan closes the CDR3, a read error is the likely cause. The DNA is omitted, as the CDR3 cannot be located on it reliably, and the CDR3 follows TCRdb's listing. The gene calls are TRBV10-3 and TRBJ2-5. Germline V gene lookup returns CDR1 ENHRY and CDR2 SYGVKD. The CDR3 spans 11 residues, counting both ends. The CDR3 loop reads CAISDGETKYL.

Of note for this clonotype: The junction departs from the called germline gene at one end, perhaps through a read error. This rearrangement joins TRBV29-1 to TRBJ2-5, with TRBD2 matching 7 bases. Germline assignment: CDR1 SQVTM and CDR2 ANQGSEA. CDR3 length: 13 residues. CDR3 DNA sequence: TGTAGCGTTGACATGGAGGGAGGGGAGACCCAGTACTTC. It is translated as CSVDMEGGETQYF.

Worth noting for this clonotype: A junction end diverges from the germline sequence, so it may reflect a read error. This sequence joins TRBV13 and TRBJ1-1; D unresolved. Germline V gene lookup returns CDR1 PRHDT and CDR2 FYEKMQ (reference sequence). The CDR3 runs to 12 residues. The CDR3 DNA reads TGTGCTAGCAGCGCGGGGAACATTGGAGCTTTCTTT. Translation gives CASSAGNIGAFF.

With respect to this clonotype: The junction and the germline gene differ at one end; a read error may be behind it. J is TRBJ2-2 and V is TRBV12-3 or TRBV12-4; 10 bases are shared with TRBD2. The CDR3 is made up of 15 amino acids. The CDR3 sequence: CASSPGTSAFGEPFF. The DNA of the CDR3 is TGTGCCAGCAGTCCCGGGACTAGCGCGTTCGGGGAGCCGTTTTTT.

Notes on this clonotype: At one end the junction does not follow the germline gene, possibly because of a read error. The V and J genes are TRBV20-1 and TRBJ1-2; D is uncertain. In germline, CDR1 is DFQATT, CDR2 SNEGSKA (reference sequence). The CDR3 sequence is 12 residues long. This chain's CDR3 is CSAGRQNYGYAF. As DNA, the CDR3 is TGCAGTGCTGGTCGCCAGAACTATGGCTACGCCTTC.

About this clonotype itself: A read error may produce the germline difference seen at one junction end. The chain uses TRBV12-3 or TRBV12-4 and TRBJ2-7; perhaps TRBD1 as D (5 bases). The CDR3 totals 16 residues. This CDR3 is CVSSFRQAGSLYEQHF. The CDR3 nucleotides read TGTGTCAGCAGTTTTAGGCAGGCAGGGTCTCTCTACGAGCAGCACTTC.

This clonotype was detected a few times. The rearrangement links TRBV24-1 to TRBJ1-5; D is perhaps TRBD1 (5 bases). Looked up from germline, CDR1 is KGHDR and CDR2 is SFDVKD. V was cut by 5 bases and J by 7 bases, with 20 bases left in between. This CDR3 is built from 16 residues. CDR3 bases: TGTGCCACCAGTGGCTGGCGTCAGGGTATGGGCCAGCCCCAGCATTTT. Its translation is CATSGWRQGMGQPQHF.

Remarks on this clonotype: An end of the junction differs from the germline gene, which may be a read error. The genes are TRBV6-1 and TRBJ1-2, with D tentatively TRBD1 (6 bases). CDR3 size: 14 residues. Per the germline V gene, CDR1 is MNHNS and CDR2 is SASEGT. The CDR3 spells CASTTRGRNYDYTF. The CDR3 DNA reads as TGTGCCAGCACGACCAGGGGCCGAAACTATGACTACACTTTC.

Remarks on this clonotype: One end of the junction is discordant with germline, which a read error may explain. CDR3 residues: CAGIYRLADSTDTQYF. The CDR3 nucleotides are TGTGCCGGCATATACCGACTAGCTGACAGCACAGATACGCAATATTTT. The rearrangement uses TRBV6-1 and TRBJ2-3; 7 bases match TRBD2. This CDR3 contains 16 residues. CDR1 and CDR2 (germline): MNHNS, SASEGT.

On this clonotype: Sequence at one end of the junction differs from germline and may be a read error. This chain joins TRBV6-5 and TRBJ1-5; D is perhaps TRBD1 (6 bases). The germline V gene has CDR1 MNHEY and CDR2 SVGAGI. The CDR3 contains 15 residues. CDR3 loop: CATSYSWTAGQPQHF. DNA for the CDR3: TGTGCCACCAGTTACTCCTGGACAGCGGGGCAACCCCAGCATTTT.

Concerning this clonotype: A much larger clone differs from this one at a single base, so this may be a read error. This chain links TRBV29-1 with TRBJ1-1; perhaps TRBD1 as D (5 bases). CDR3 length: 14 residues. Germline V gives CDR1 SQVTM, CDR2 ANQGSEA. The germline V and J ends were trimmed by 4 bases and 3 bases, with 15 bases remaining between them. CDR3 bases: TGCAGCGTTGCTTGGGGGGGGTGGGACACTGAAGCTTTCTTT. Its protein is CSVAWGGWDTEAFF.

As regards this clonotype: One junction end does not reproduce the germline sequence, and a read error may be involved. The chain combines TRBV5-1 with TRBJ1-1, with D tentatively TRBD1 (5 bases). This CDR3 is built from 15 residues. Germline lookup yields CDR1 SGHRS and CDR2 YFSETQ. CDR3 protein: CASSLTGLMNTETFF. CDR3 sequence (DNA): TGCGCCAGCAGCTTGACGGGGCTAATGAACACTGAAACTTTCTTT. The variable domain in full, completed from reference TRBV5-1 and TRBJ1-1, reads KAGVTQTPRYLIKTRGQQVTLSCSPISGHRSVSWYQQTPGQGLQFLFEYFSETQRNKGNFPGRFSGRQFSNSRSEMNVSTLELGDSALYLCASSLTGLMNTETFFGQGTRLTVV.

As to this clonotype: The junction departs from the called germline gene at one end, perhaps through a read error. V is TRBV10-3 and J is TRBJ1-1, with D hard to call. The CDR3 is made up of 14 amino acids. CDR1 and CDR2 (germline): ENHRY, SYGVKD. The CDR3 loop is CAIIEWSLNTEAFF. CDR3 DNA sequence: TGTGCCATCATTGAGTGGTCGTTGAACACTGAAGCTTTCTTT.

This clonotype is a singleton in its sample. Sequence at one end of the junction differs from germline and may be a read error. V gene TRBV4-1 combines with J gene TRBJ2-3; 7 bases align to TRBD2. In germline, CDR1 is MGHRA, CDR2 YSYEKL. The CDR3 totals 15 residues. CDR3 protein: CACSQELAGTDTRYF. CDR3 sequence (DNA): TGCGCCTGCAGCCAAGAATTAGCGGGCACAGATACGCGGTATTTT.

The chain recombines TRBV5-4 with TRBJ2-2; D not certain. The CDR3 has 15 amino acids. Trimming removed 4 bases from V and 2 bases from J, with 12 bases in between. Germline V CDR1 and CDR2: SGHNT, YYREEE (reference sequence). CDR3 loop: CASSTDISNTGELFF. The CDR3 nucleotides are TGTGCCAGCAGCACAGATATTTCTAACACCGGGGAGCTGTTTTTT.

Worth noting for this clonotype: Germline is not matched at one junction end, which may reflect a read error. V and J are TRBV20-1 and TRBJ2-3; perhaps TRBD2 as D (6 bases). This CDR3 has 15 residues. Per the germline V gene, CDR1 is DFQATT and CDR2 is SNEGSKA (reference sequence). As DNA, the CDR3 is TGCAGTATTAGTGTCGGGAGATTCACCTACAATGAGCAGTTCTTT. Its protein product is CSISVGRFTYNEQFF.